This T cell receptor beta chain came from a study of blood T cell repertoires in COVID-19. The assay was immunoSEQ multiplex PCR, and TCRdb's table has in-frame clones only and misses some. The data hold 200,000 to 250,000 clones, with more than 75% observed a single time. Per germline, CDR1 MGHDK and CDR2 SYGVNS. V trimming: 2 bases; J trimming: 2 bases; junction bases outside the gene matches: 13. CDR3 length: 18 amino acids. Sequencing input: PBMCs or T cells enriched from blood (not recorded which). The chain carries TRBV25-1 and TRBJ2-5; 8 bases line up with TRBD2. The TCR was taken from a man aged 25 to 40 with acute COVID-19. The CDR3 DNA reads as TGTGCCAGCAGTGAACCGGGAGGGGAACCGGCGTTGCAAGAGACCCAGTACTTC. Its translation is CASSEPGGEPALQETQYF.